Presented here are 28 T cell receptor beta chains from one specimen sequenced in a study of shared clonotypes between healthy human individuals. Profiling relied on immunoSEQ multiplex PCR, and the TCRdb table lists in-frame clones only, not all of them. In the table there are more than 1.2 million clones, 97% to 99% of which are singletons. The sample comprised naive CD4+ T cells sorted from blood. The subset: CD45RA+ positively selected. Receptors were obtained from a man between 25 and 39 years old in good health.

This chain connects TRBV5-4 to TRBJ1-1, with a possible D match to TRBD1 (6 bases). The V end lost 4 bases, the J end lost 1 base, and 17 bases lay between the germline ends. The germline CDR1 and CDR2 sequences are SGHNT and YYREEE (reference sequence). There are 16 residues in the CDR3. This CDR3 is CASSPYRQDKNTEAFF. The CDR3 DNA reads as TGTGCCAGCAGCCCGTACCGACAGGATAAGAACACTGAAGCTTTCTTT.

The rearrangement joins TRBV7-2 to TRBJ1-1, with D unclear. CDR1 and CDR2 from the germline V gene are SGHTA and FQGNSA. V was trimmed by 3 bases and J by 1 base, leaving 12 bases between them. This CDR3 spans 15 amino acids. The DNA of the CDR3 is TGTGCCAGCAGCTTTTTGGCCAGGCCGAACACTGAAGCTTTCTTT. This gives the protein CASSFLARPNTEAFF.

The CDR3 loop reads CASSSPGGKNIQYF. The CDR3 DNA reads TGTGCCAGCAGTTCCCCAGGGGGCAAAAACATTCAGTACTTC. The chain couples TRBV6-5 to TRBJ2-4; 7 bases line up with TRBD1. The CDR3 runs 14 residues. V gave up 4 bases and J gave up 3 bases; unmatched junction bases: 3. Per the germline V gene, CDR1 is MNHEY and CDR2 is SVGAGI.

DNA for the CDR3: TGTGCCAGCAGCGCCCGGGACAGGGTGGGGAGGGAGCAGTACTTC. Translation gives CASSARDRVGREQYF. V usage is TRBV5-6 and J usage is TRBJ2-7; the match to TRBD1 covers 9 bases. Germline loops: CDR1 SGHDT, CDR2 YYEEEE. This CDR3 contains 15 residues. V lost 4 bases to trimming and J lost 7 bases; unmatched junction nucleotides: 12.

The sample holds one count of this clone. The J gene is TRBJ2-1, the V gene TRBV18; 8 bases are shared with TRBD2. The CDR3 has 15 amino acids. CDR1 is KGHSH and CDR2 is LQKENI in the germline V gene. V shed 8 bases and J 4 bases; nucleotides not matched to a gene: 10. The CDR3 DNA is TGTGCCAGCCGGGGGGGGCTAGCGGAATACAATGAGCAGTTCTTC. Translating gives CASRGGLAEYNEQFF. Drawing the rest from reference TRBV18 and TRBJ2-1, the complete variable domain is NAGVMQNPRHLVRRRGQEARLRCSPMKGHSHVYWYRQLPEEGLKFMVYLQKENIIDESGMPKERFSAEFPKEGPSILRIQQVVRGDSAAYFCASRGGLAEYNEQFFGPGTRLTVL.

Notes on this clone: Different DNA sequences within this sample yield the same CDR3. The V gene is TRBV5-8, the J gene TRBJ1-5, with TRBD1 matching 7 bases. The CDR3 loop spans 14 amino acids. In germline, CDR1 is SGHTS, CDR2 YDEGEE. V lost 4 bases and J lost 3; bases outside the gene matches: 4. The CDR3 spells CASSLGQLNQPQHF. CDR3 in DNA: TGTGCCAGCAGCCTGGGACAGCTCAATCAGCCCCAGCATTTT. The full variable domain, with the rest looked up from reference TRBV5-8 and TRBJ1-5, is EAGVTQSPTHLIKTRGQQATLRCSPISGHTSVYWYQQALGLGLQFLLWYDEGEERNRGNFPPRFSGRQFPNYSSELNVNALELEDSALYLCASSLGQLNQPQHFGDGTRLSIL.

The CDR3 loop is CSVIGTPSYEQYF. Written as DNA, the CDR3 is TGCAGCGTTATAGGGACACCTTCCTACGAGCAGTACTTC. V is TRBV29-1 and J is TRBJ2-7, with D possibly matching TRBD1 (6 bases). V lost 5 bases to trimming and J lost 1 base, with 12 bases between them. The CDR3 has 13 amino acids. Germline CDR1 SQVTM, CDR2 ANQGSEA.

The chain carries TRBV7-8 and TRBJ1-5; no clear D. With 5 bases removed from V and 7 bases from J, the gap between germline ends came to 15 bases. Germline CDR1 is SGHVS and CDR2 is FQNEAQ. This CDR3 is 14 amino acids long. The CDR3 coding sequence is TGTGCCAGCAGCCCCCGGATCCTCCAGCAGCCCCAGCATTTT. It encodes CASSPRILQQPQHF. Complete variable domain (other parts from reference TRBV7-8 and TRBJ1-5): GAGVSQSPRYKVAKRGQDVALRCDPISGHVSLFWYQQALGQGPEFLTYFQNEAQLDKSGLPSDRFFAERPEGSVSTLKIQRTQQEDSAVYLCASSPRILQQPQHFGDGTRLSIL.

The V call is TRBV6-6, the J call TRBJ1-1; D remains ambiguous. Germline CDR1 is MNHNY and CDR2 is SVGAGI (reference sequence). The CDR3 sequence is 12 residues long. V was pared by 6 bases and J by 4 bases, with 9 bases between. The CDR3 region is CASSPGGTEAFF. CDR3 in DNA: TGTGCCAGCAGCCCCGGCGGCACTGAAGCTTTCTTT.

The chain combines TRBV28 with TRBJ2-7; 8 nucleotides line up with TRBD1. Trimming removed 5 bases from V and 4 bases from J; junction bases left unmatched: 13. The CDR3 sequence is 16 residues long. Per the germline V gene, CDR1 is MDHEN and CDR2 is SYDVKM. The CDR3 region is CASSGLPGQDGYEQYF. CDR3 bases: TGTGCCAGCAGTGGTTTACCGGGACAGGACGGGTACGAGCAGTACTTC.

V usage is TRBV18 and J usage is TRBJ2-4, with a possible D match to TRBD1 (6 bases). Trimming took off 2 bases at V and 0 bases at J, with 11 bases between the two ends. The germline gives CDR1 KGHSH, CDR2 LQKENI. The CDR3 runs 16 residues. The CDR3 reads CASSPADRIAKNIQYF. DNA of the CDR3: TGTGCCAGCTCACCAGCGGACAGAATAGCCAAAAACATTCAGTACTTC.

The gene calls are TRBV29-1 and TRBJ2-7; D may be TRBD2 (5 bases). V lost 7 bases and J lost 2, with 12 bases in between. Per the germline V gene, CDR1 is SQVTM and CDR2 is ANQGSEA. This CDR3 spans 12 amino acids. The CDR3 region has the DNA TGCAGCGCCGGGGTGGCGACCTACGAGCAGTACTTC. Translation gives CSAGVATYEQYF.

This chain uses TRBV10-3 with TRBJ2-3; no reliable D call. From germline, CDR1 is ENHRY and CDR2 SYGVKD. V was clipped by 6 bases and J by 2 bases, with 12 bases between them. CDR3 length equals 14 residues. CDR3 nucleotide sequence: TGTGCCATCAGCCGTCTGAATTCCACAGATACGCAGTATTTT. It is translated as CAISRLNSTDTQYF.

The V call is TRBV5-1, the J call TRBJ2-7, with D perhaps TRBD1 or TRBD2 (6 bases each). Germline CDR1 and CDR2: SGHRS and YFSETQ. CDR3 length: 15 residues. The germline V and J ends were trimmed by 3 bases and 1 base, with 14 bases remaining between them. Written as DNA, the CDR3 is TGCGCCAGCAGCTCCGGGCAGGGGACTTCCTACGAGCAGTACTTC. Translated: CASSSGQGTSYEQYF.

The rearrangement links TRBV4-1 to TRBJ2-1, with D unclear. This CDR3 is 11 amino acids long. Germline V gene lookup returns CDR1 MGHRA and CDR2 YSYEKL. The V end lost 4 bases, the J end lost 10 bases, and 8 bases lay between the germline ends. The CDR3 here is CASSLQSEQFF. DNA for the CDR3: TGCGCCAGCAGCCTCCAGAGCGAGCAGTTCTTC.

V is TRBV5-1 and J is TRBJ2-3; 9 bases are shared with TRBD2. Germline V lookup: CDR1 SGHRS, CDR2 YFSETQ. Trimming cost V 1 base and J 5 bases; bases outside gene matches: 2. CDR3 length equals 14 residues. The CDR3 reads CASSLQLAGDTQYF. The CDR3 region has the DNA TGCGCCAGCAGCTTGCAACTAGCGGGAGATACGCAGTATTTT.

V usage is TRBV9 and J usage is TRBJ1-2, with 7 nucleotides matching TRBD1. This CDR3 is built from 14 residues. The V gene's germline CDR1 is SGDLS and CDR2 YYNGEE. V shed 6 bases, J shed 6 bases, and the junction held 11 bases outside the gene matches. For the CDR3, the DNA is TGTGCCAGCACTAGACTGGCAGGGGGAGATGGCTACACCTTC. Protein: CASTRLAGGDGYTF.

This chain links TRBV28 with TRBJ2-7; D gene uncertain. Germline assignment: CDR1 MDHEN and CDR2 SYDVKM. CDR3 size: 15 residues. V was clipped by 7 bases and J by 3 bases, with 19 bases between them. The CDR3 is CASTLQLGTYYEQYF. DNA for the CDR3: TGTGCCAGCACCCTCCAGTTGGGCACTTACTACGAGCAGTACTTC.

V usage is TRBV7-6 and J usage is TRBJ2-2; D perhaps matches TRBD2 (5 bases). V gave up 1 base and J gave up 7 bases, with 7 bases separating them. The CDR3 is made up of 13 amino acids. Germline V CDR1 and CDR2: SGHVS, FNYEAQ. The CDR3 protein is CASSLVANGELFF. CDR3 DNA: TGTGCCAGCAGCTTAGTAGCGAACGGGGAGCTGTTTTTT.

The rearrangement joins TRBV27 to TRBJ2-7; 9 bases map to TRBD1. V lost 6 bases to trimming and J lost 0 bases; unmatched junction nucleotides: 6. This CDR3 region has 15 residues. Germline V lookup: CDR1 MNHEY, CDR2 SMNVEV (reference sequence). CDR3 in DNA: TGTGCCAGCAGATATGGGACAGGGACCTCCTACGAGCAGTACTTC. It specifies CASRYGTGTSYEQYF.

The chain joins TRBV5-5 to TRBJ1-5; D unresolved. Germline CDR1 SGHKS, CDR2 YYEKEE (reference sequence). V was trimmed by 3 bases and J by 7 bases, leaving 11 bases between them. The CDR3 is 13 residues long. In DNA, the CDR3 is TGTGCCAGCAGCTCGGGAATAACGCAGCCCCAGCATTTT. Translating gives CASSSGITQPQHF.

The chain links TRBV30 to TRBJ1-2, with D maybe TRBD1 (5 bases). Trimming left V 0 bases short and J 8 bases short, with 22 bases between. The CDR3 totals 16 residues. Germline CDR1 is GTSNPN and CDR2 is SVGIG (reference sequence). CDR3: CAWSVRVWAGKAGYTF. The CDR3 bases are TGTGCCTGGAGTGTAAGGGTGTGGGCAGGGAAAGCGGGCTACACCTTC.

Notes on this clone: This same CDR3 is encoded by further DNA sequences in the sample. This chain links TRBV20-1 with TRBJ2-1; D is possibly TRBD2 (5 bases). The CDR3 sequence is 10 residues long. V was trimmed by 3 bases and J by 8 bases, leaving 5 bases between them. CDR1 is DFQATT, CDR2 SNEGSKA, per germline (reference sequence). CDR3 in amino acids: CSARRDEQFF. CDR3 nucleotides: TGCAGTGCTAGGCGGGATGAGCAGTTCTTC.

V usage is TRBV9 and J usage is TRBJ2-1; 10 positions match TRBD1. Germline assignment: CDR1 SGDLS and CDR2 YYNGEE. The junction had 7 bases not matched to a gene; V was cut back by 5 bases and J by 5 bases. CDR3 length: 15 amino acids. The CDR3 nucleotides read TGTGCCAGCAGTCCTACGGGACAGGGGCACAATGAGCAGTTCTTC. This codes for CASSPTGQGHNEQFF.

This clone was seen only a few times. This sequence joins TRBV7-6 and TRBJ2-7, with D possibly being TRBD2 (5 bases). V lost 0 bases, J lost 2 bases, and 8 bases lay in between. From germline, CDR1 is SGHVS and CDR2 FNYEAQ. This CDR3 has 14 residues. CDR3 nucleotides: TGTGCCAGCAGCTTAGCGCCGGGAACCTACGAGCAGTACTTC. Its protein is CASSLAPGTYEQYF.

The chain recombines TRBV6-4 with TRBJ2-2; no reliable D call. V lost 6 bases and J 5 bases, leaving 13 bases between the germline ends. Germline lookup yields CDR1 MRHNA and CDR2 SNTAGT. The CDR3 totals 14 residues. CDR3 nucleotides: TGTGCCAGCAGCGGCAGCTGGGGAACCGGGGAGCTGTTTTTT. It encodes CASSGSWGTGELFF.

The chain couples TRBV30 to TRBJ2-3, with D perhaps matching TRBD1 (6 bases). The CDR3 covers 14 residues. Germline V gene sequence: CDR1 GTSNPN, CDR2 SVGIG (reference sequence). V gave up 4 bases and J gave up 2 bases, with 13 bases separating them. The DNA of the CDR3 is TGTGCCTGGATCGACAGGCTAGTCACAGATACGCAGTATTTT. It encodes CAWIDRLVTDTQYF. The full variable domain, rest sourced from reference TRBV30 and TRBJ2-3, is SQTIHQWPATLVQPVGSPLSLECTVEGTSNPNLYWYRQAAGRGLQLLFYSVGIGQISSEVPQNLSASRPQDRQFILSSKKLLLSDSGFYLCAWIDRLVTDTQYFGPGTRLTVL.

This chain connects TRBV10-3 to TRBJ2-1; 10 positions agree with TRBD2. Germline values: CDR1 ENHRY, CDR2 SYGVKD. The CDR3 length is 15 residues. Unmatched junction bases numbered 8, after V lost 6 bases and J lost 6 bases. CDR3 residues: CAISLAGEGSNEQFF. In DNA, the CDR3 is TGTGCCATCAGCCTAGCGGGAGAAGGTTCCAATGAGCAGTTCTTC.